This TCR beta chain was captured by sequencing in a study of OX40 agonist ivuxolimab in advanced cancers. Study context: Every 2 weeks, patients received ivuxolimab intravenously, dosed at 0.01 to 10 mg/kg.

CDR3 length equals 15 residues. V shed 4 bases, J shed 5 bases, and the junction held 11 bases outside the gene matches. Germline V gene lookup returns CDR1 LNHDA and CDR2 SQIVND (reference sequence). Repertoires were generated with immunoSEQ multiplex PCR, while TCRdb's copy carries only in-frame clones and drops some. The sample has over 13,000 clones; 60% to 80% are singletons. Material: CD4+ or CD8+ T cells sorted from blood, obtained in a trial of the OX40 agonist ivuxolimab. This chain joins TRBV19 and TRBJ2-7; TRBD1 agrees at 7 bases. The sequence derives from an adult with an advanced solid tumor such as melanoma, head and neck, liver or kidney cancer. CDR3 sequence (DNA): TGTGCCAGTAGTAAAGACAGGGTCAGGGAAGACGAGCAGTACTTC. This translates into CASSKDRVREDEQYF.